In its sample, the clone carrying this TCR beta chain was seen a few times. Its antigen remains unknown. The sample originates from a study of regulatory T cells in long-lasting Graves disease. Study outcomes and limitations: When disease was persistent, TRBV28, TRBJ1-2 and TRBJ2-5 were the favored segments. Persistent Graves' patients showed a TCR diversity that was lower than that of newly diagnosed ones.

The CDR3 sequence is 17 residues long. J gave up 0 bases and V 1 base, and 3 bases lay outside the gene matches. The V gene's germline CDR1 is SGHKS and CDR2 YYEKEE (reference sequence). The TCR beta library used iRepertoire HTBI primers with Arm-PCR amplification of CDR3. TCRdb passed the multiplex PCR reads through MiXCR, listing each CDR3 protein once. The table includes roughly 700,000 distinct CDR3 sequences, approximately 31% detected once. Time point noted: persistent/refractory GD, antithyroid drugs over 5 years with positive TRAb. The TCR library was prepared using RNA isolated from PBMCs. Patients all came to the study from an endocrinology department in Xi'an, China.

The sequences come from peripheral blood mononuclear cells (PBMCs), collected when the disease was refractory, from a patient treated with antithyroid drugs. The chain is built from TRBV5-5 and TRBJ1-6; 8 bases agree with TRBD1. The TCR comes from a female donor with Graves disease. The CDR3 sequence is CASSLRQGSSYNSPLHF. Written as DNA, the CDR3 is TGTGCCAGCAGCTTGAGACAGGGGAGCTCCTATAATTCACCCCTCCACTTT.